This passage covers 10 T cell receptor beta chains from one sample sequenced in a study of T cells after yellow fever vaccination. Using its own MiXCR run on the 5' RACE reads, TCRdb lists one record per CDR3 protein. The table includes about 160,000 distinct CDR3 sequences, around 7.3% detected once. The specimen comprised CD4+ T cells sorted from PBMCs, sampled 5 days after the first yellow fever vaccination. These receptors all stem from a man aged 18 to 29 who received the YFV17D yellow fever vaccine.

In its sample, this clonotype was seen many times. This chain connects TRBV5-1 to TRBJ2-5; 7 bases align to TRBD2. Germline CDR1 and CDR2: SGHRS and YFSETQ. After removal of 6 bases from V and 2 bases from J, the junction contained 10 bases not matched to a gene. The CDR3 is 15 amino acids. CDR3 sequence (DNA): TGCGCCAGCAATGAGGGTCGGGGGGTTCAAGAGACCCAGTACTTC. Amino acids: CASNEGRGVQETQYF.

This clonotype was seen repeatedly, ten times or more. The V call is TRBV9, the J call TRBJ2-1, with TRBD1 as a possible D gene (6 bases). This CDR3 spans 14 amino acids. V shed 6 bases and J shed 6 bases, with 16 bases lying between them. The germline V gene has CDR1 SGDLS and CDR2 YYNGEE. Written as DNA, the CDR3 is TGTGCCAGCACCCCAGGACAGCCAACCAATGAGCAGTTCTTC. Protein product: CASTPGQPTNEQFF.

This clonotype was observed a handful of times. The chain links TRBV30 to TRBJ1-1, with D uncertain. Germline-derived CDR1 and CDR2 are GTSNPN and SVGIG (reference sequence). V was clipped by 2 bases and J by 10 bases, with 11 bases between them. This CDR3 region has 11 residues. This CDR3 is CAWSLTATAFF. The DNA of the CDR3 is TGTGCCTGGAGTCTCACGGCGACAGCTTTCTTT.

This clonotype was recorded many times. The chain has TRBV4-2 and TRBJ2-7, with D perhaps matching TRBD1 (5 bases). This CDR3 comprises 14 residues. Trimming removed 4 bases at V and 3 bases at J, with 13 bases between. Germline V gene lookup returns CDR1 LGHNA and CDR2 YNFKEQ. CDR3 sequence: CASSPPGALYEQYV. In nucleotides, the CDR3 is TGTGCCAGCAGCCCCCCTGGGGCTCTCTACGAGCAGTACGTC.

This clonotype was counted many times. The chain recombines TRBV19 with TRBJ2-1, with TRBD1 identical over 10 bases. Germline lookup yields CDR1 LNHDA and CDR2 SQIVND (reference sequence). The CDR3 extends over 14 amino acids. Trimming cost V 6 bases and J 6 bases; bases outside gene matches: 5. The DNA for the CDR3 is TGTGCCAGTAGCCGCCGGACAGGGGGCAATGAGCAGTTCTTC. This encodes CASSRRTGGNEQFF.

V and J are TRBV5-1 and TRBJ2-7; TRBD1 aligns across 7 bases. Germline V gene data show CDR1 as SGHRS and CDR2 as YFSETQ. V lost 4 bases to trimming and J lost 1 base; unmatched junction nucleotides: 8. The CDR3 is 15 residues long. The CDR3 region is CASSPSGTASYEQYF. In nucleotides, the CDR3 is TGCGCCAGCAGCCCATCCGGGACAGCGTCCTACGAGCAGTACTTC.

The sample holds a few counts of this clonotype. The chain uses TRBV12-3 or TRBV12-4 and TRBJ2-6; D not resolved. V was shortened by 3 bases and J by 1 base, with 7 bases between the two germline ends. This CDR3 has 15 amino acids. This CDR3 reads CASSFAGSGANVLTF. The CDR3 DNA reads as TGTGCCAGCAGTTTTGCCGGGTCTGGGGCCAACGTCCTGACTTTC.

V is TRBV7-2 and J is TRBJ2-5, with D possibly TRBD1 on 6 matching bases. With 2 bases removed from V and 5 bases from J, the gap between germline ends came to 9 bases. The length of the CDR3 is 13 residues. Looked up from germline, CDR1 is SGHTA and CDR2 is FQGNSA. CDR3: CASSLTGSETQYF. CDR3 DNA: TGTGCCAGCAGCTTAACAGGGTCCGAGACCCAGTACTTC.

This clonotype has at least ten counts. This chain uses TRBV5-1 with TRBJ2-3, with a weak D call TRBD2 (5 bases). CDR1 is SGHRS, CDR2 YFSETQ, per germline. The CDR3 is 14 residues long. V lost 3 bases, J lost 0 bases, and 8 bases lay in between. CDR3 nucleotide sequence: TGCGCCAGCAGCTCGGGATTTAGCACAGATACGCAGTATTTT. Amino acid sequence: CASSSGFSTDTQYF.

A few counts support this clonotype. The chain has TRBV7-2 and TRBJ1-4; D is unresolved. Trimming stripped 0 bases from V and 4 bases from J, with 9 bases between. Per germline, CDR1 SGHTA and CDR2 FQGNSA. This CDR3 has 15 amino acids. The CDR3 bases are TGTGCCAGCAGCTTAGCCGCAGGTTATAATGAAAAACTGTTTTTT. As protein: CASSLAAGYNEKLFF.